The present T cell receptor (beta chain) was sequenced within a study of blood T cell repertoires in COVID-19. Overall study context: Sites in the United States, Italy and Spain provided acute and convalescent COVID-19 samples. PBMCs, B-cell-depleted T cells, or T cells provided the cDNA or gDNA that made up the material.

Clones were sequenced by immunoSEQ multiplex PCR, and TCRdb holds only the in-frame ones, with some missing. The table has roughly 99,000 clones, more than 65% seen once. V was pared by 2 bases and J by 2 bases, with 10 bases between. Germline CDR1 SNHLY, CDR2 FYNNEI. The CDR3 covers 15 residues. V is TRBV2 and J is TRBJ1-5; a possible D gene is TRBD1 (6 bases). This receptor was identified in a woman older than 75 with acute or convalescent COVID-19. Material for sequencing was peripheral blood. This CDR3 is CASSESRGGNQPQHF. In DNA form, the CDR3 reads TGTGCCAGCAGTGAAAGCAGGGGCGGCAATCAGCCCCAGCATTTT.